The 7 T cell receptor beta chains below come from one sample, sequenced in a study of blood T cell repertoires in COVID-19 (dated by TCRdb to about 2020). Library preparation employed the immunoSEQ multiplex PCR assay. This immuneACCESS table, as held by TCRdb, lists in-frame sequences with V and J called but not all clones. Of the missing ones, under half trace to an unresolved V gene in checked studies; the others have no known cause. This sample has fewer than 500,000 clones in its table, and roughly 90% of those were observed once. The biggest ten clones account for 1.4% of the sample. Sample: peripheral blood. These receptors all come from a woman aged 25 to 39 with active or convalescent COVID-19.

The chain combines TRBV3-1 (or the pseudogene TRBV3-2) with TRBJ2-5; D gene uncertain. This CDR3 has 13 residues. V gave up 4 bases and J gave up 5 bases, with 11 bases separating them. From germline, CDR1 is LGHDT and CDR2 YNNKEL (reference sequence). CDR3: CASSPTGRETQYF. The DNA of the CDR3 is TGTGCCAGCAGCCCTACGGGTAGGGAGACCCAGTACTTC.

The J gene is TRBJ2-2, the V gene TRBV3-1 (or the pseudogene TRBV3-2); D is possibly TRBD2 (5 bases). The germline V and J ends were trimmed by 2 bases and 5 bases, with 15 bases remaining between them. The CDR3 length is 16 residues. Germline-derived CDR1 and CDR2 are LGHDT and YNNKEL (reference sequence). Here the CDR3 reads CASSQPTMSDTGELFF. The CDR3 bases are TGTGCCAGCAGCCAACCGACTATGAGTGATACCGGGGAGCTGTTTTTT.

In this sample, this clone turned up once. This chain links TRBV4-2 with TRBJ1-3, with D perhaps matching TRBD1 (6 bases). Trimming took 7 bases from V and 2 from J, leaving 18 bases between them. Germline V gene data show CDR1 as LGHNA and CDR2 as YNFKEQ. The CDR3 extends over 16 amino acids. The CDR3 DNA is TGTGCCAGCAAATACGCAGGGGACGCGCCTGGAAACACCATATATTTT. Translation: CASKYAGDAPGNTIYF.

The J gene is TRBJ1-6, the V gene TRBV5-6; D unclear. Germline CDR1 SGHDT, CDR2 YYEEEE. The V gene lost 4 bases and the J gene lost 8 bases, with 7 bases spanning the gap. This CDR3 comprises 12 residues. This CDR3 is CASSPGDSPLHF. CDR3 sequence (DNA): TGTGCCAGCAGCCCGGGTGATTCACCCCTCCACTTT. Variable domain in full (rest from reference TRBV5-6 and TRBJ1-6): DAGVTQSPTHLIKTRGQQVTLRCSPKSGHDTVSWYQQALGQGPQFIFQYYEEEERQRGNFPDRFSGHQFPNYSSELNVNALLLGDSALYLCASSPGDSPLHFGNGTRLTVT.

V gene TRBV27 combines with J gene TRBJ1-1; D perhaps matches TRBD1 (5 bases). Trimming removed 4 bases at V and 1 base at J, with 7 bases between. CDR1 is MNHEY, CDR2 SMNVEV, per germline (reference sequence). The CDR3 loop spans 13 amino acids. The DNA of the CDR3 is TGTGCCAGCAGTTATCAGGGGAACACTGAAGCTTTCTTT. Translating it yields CASSYQGNTEAFF.

The CDR3 is CSVVWDREAETQYF. CDR3 in DNA: TGCAGCGTTGTCTGGGACAGGGAGGCAGAGACCCAGTACTTC. The J gene is TRBJ2-5, the V gene TRBV29-1; 9 bases map to TRBD1. J lost 4 bases, V lost 4 bases, and 7 bases had no gene match. Germline values: CDR1 SQVTM, CDR2 ANQGSEA. The CDR3 consists of 14 residues.

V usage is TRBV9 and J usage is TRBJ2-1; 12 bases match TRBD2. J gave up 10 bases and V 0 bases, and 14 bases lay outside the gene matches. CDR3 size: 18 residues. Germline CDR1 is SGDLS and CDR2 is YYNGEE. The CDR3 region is CASSVVYTGTSGPGEQFF. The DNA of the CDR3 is TGTGCCAGCAGCGTAGTGTACACCGGGACTAGCGGGCCCGGGGAGCAGTTCTTC.